The 26 T cell receptor beta chains below were found in one sample sequenced in a study of T cell repertoires in cytomegalovirus infection. No antigen has been assigned to these receptors. MiXCR was run by TCRdb on the reads, yielding one entry per CDR3 protein. This sample has around 570,000 distinct CDR3 sequences, with roughly 42% found just once. The material sequenced was cultured PBMCs, taken from culture after CMV antigen stimulation. Source of these receptors: a human donor in good health (CMV status not recorded). Some clones in this sample may be carry-over from other donors' samples.

The J gene is TRBJ1-5, the V gene TRBV7-2; D gene ambiguous. Germline loops: CDR1 SGHTA, CDR2 FQGNSA. Deletions cut 5 bases from V and 0 bases from J, with 17 bases between. The CDR3 covers 17 residues. Here the CDR3 DNA reads TGTGCCAGCAGCCAACGCCCAGGCAGTTATAGCAATCAGCCCCAGCATTTT. Its protein product is CASSQRPGSYSNQPQHF.

This clonotype has only a few counts. This sequence joins TRBV11-2 and TRBJ1-6; D unresolved. V shed 5 bases and J shed 10 bases, with 15 bases lying between them. This CDR3 spans 14 amino acids. The germline CDR1 and CDR2 sequences are SGHAT and FQNNGV. The CDR3 sequence is CASSPAGGGSPLHF. The CDR3 DNA reads as TGTGCCAGCAGCCCAGCCGGTGGAGGCTCACCCCTCCACTTT.

This clonotype was seen only a few times. The chain combines TRBV6-5 with TRBJ1-6; D possibly corresponds to TRBD1 (5 bases). Trimming took 0 bases from V and 7 from J, leaving 7 bases between them. Germline V CDR1 and CDR2: MNHEY, SVGAGI. This CDR3 is 14 amino acids long. The CDR3 sequence is CASSYSWGNSPLHF. As DNA, the CDR3 is TGTGCCAGCAGTTACTCTTGGGGCAATTCACCCCTCCACTTT.

Worth noting for this clonotype: Sequence at one end of the junction differs from germline and may be a read error. The chain uses TRBV19 and TRBJ2-1, with 8 bases aligning to TRBD2. The germline CDR1 and CDR2 sequences are LNHDA and SQIVND (reference sequence). CDR3 length equals 15 residues. CDR3 sequence: CAGSPRGGPYNEQFF. The CDR3, as DNA: TGTGCCGGTAGTCCTCGGGGGGGCCCCTACAATGAGCAGTTCTTC.

This chain joins TRBV12-3 or TRBV12-4 and TRBJ1-5; D unclear. The CDR3 is 13 residues long. V lost 3 bases and J 3 bases, leaving 6 bases between the germline ends. The CDR3 spells CASSLSYNQPQHF. The CDR3 DNA is TGTGCCAGCAGTTTGTCCTACAATCAGCCCCAGCATTTT.

This clonotype was detected many times. The chain has TRBV12-3 or TRBV12-4 and TRBJ2-1; the match to TRBD1 covers 7 bases. The CDR3 is made up of 18 amino acids. Germline trimming cut 0 bases from V and 2 bases from J; bases unmatched to any gene: 10. The CDR3 DNA reads as TGTGCCAGCAGTTTAGCTGGACAGGTGGGTAGGCCCTACAATGAGCAGTTCTTC. Translating gives CASSLAGQVGRPYNEQFF.

The genes are TRBV7-8 and TRBJ2-7; D not resolved. There are 15 residues in the CDR3. Deletions cut 6 bases from V and 2 bases from J, with 17 bases between. The germline V gene encodes CDR1 SGHVS and CDR2 FQNEAQ. CDR3 nucleotide sequence: TGTGCCAGCAGATCAGTGCCGTCGCCAGCCTACGAGCAGTACTTC. Amino acids: CASRSVPSPAYEQYF.

This clonotype has a handful of counts. This chain connects TRBV12-3 or TRBV12-4 to TRBJ1-6; D remains unclear. CDR3 size: 13 residues. Between the trimmed V and J ends, which lost 3 bases and 10 bases, there was a span of 10 bases. The CDR3 protein is CASSFVGKSPLHF. The CDR3 DNA is TGTGCCAGCAGTTTTGTGGGGAAATCACCCCTCCACTTT.

This clonotype was counted a few times. The V call is TRBV23-1, the J call TRBJ2-7; 8 bases match TRBD1. TRBV23-1 is an ORF, and what it does is uncertain. The trim removed 2 bases at V and 2 bases at J, leaving 5 bases unmatched. The CDR3 runs to 15 residues. The CDR3 DNA sequence: TGCGCCAGCAGTCAAGAGACAGGGGCTACCTACGAGCAGTACTTC. It is translated as CASSQETGATYEQYF.

This clonotype was counted between two and nine times. This chain connects TRBV7-8 to TRBJ2-7; 9 bases are a match to TRBD1. Trimming at V came to 5 bases and at J to 1 base, leaving 6 bases not matched to a gene. This CDR3 has 15 residues. From germline, CDR1 is SGHVS and CDR2 FQNEAQ. CDR3 residues: CASSPWGQGSYEQYF. CDR3 DNA sequence: TGTGCCAGCAGCCCATGGGGACAGGGATCCTACGAGCAGTACTTC.

This rearrangement joins TRBV20-1 to TRBJ2-5; D is possibly TRBD2 (6 bases). Germline loops: CDR1 DFQATT, CDR2 SNEGSKA (reference sequence). Trimming took off 1 base at V and 1 base at J, with 13 bases between the two ends. The CDR3 is made up of 15 amino acids. The CDR3 nucleotides are TGCAGTGCTAGAGGGGTCCCGGGAGCCCAAGAGACCCAGTACTTC. As protein: CSARGVPGAQETQYF.

The count of this clonotype is one. The chain uses TRBV12-3 or TRBV12-4 and TRBJ1-2; unclear D gene. Deletions cut 7 bases from V and 8 bases from J, with 14 bases between. This CDR3 comprises 12 residues. CDR3 coding DNA: TGTGCCAGCATTCTCTCTGCCATGGGCTACACCTTC. Its protein is CASILSAMGYTF.

Here the CDR3 DNA reads TGTGCCAGCAGGACTGGACTAGCGGGCAATGAGCAGTTCTTC. Translated: CASRTGLAGNEQFF. The chain joins TRBV7-2 to TRBJ2-1, with 11 bases that match TRBD2. After removal of 6 bases from V and 6 bases from J, the junction contained 4 bases not matched to a gene. The CDR3 loop spans 14 amino acids. Germline CDR1 reads SGHTA; CDR2 reads FQGNSA.

This clonotype turned up a few times. This CDR3 is CASCRGPGDTQYF. CDR3 in DNA: TGTGCCAGCTGCCGGGGGCCGGGAGATACGCAGTATTTT. The chain combines TRBV28 with TRBJ2-3; either TRBD1 or TRBD2 may supply D (6 bases each). The CDR3 runs 13 residues. V was cut by 8 bases and J by 5 bases, with 14 bases left in between. The germline V gene has CDR1 MDHEN and CDR2 SYDVKM.

This chain joins TRBV28 and TRBJ1-6; D is uncertain. The CDR3 has 13 residues. V lost 3 bases to trimming and J lost 10 bases, with 10 bases between them. Germline V CDR1 and CDR2: MDHEN, SYDVKM. In DNA form, the CDR3 reads TGTGCCAGCAGTTTGCCGCGTGGCTCACCCCTCCACTTT. Translation: CASSLPRGSPLHF.

The rearrangement joins TRBV5-1 to TRBJ2-3, with D perhaps TRBD2 (5 bases). This CDR3 contains 14 residues. CDR1 and CDR2 from the germline V gene are SGHRS and YFSETQ. The ends were cut back, 2 bases at V and 6 bases at J, with 13 bases in the middle. The CDR3 is CASSFTAAEDTQYF. CDR3 nucleotide sequence: TGCGCCAGCAGCTTTACAGCGGCAGAGGATACGCAGTATTTT.

In this sample, this clonotype turned up a few times. The chain recombines TRBV20-1 with TRBJ1-1; D call uncertain. CDR3 size: 12 residues. Germline values: CDR1 DFQATT, CDR2 SNEGSKA (reference sequence). The CDR3 reads CRPTRGNTEAFF. CDR3 nucleotides: TGCAGACCAACACGGGGTAACACTGAAGCTTTCTTT.

The genes are TRBV7-2 and TRBJ2-7, with D perhaps matching TRBD1 (5 bases). The CDR3 consists of 15 residues. V lost 5 bases and J lost 3, with 17 bases in between. The germline CDR1 and CDR2 sequences are SGHTA and FQGNSA. CDR3 amino acids: CASSQGWGFGYEQYF. The CDR3 region has the DNA TGTGCCAGCAGCCAGGGTTGGGGCTTTGGCTACGAGCAGTACTTC.

This rearrangement joins TRBV29-1 to TRBJ2-1, with 9 bases identical to TRBD1. The junction had 17 bases not matched to a gene; V was cut back by 8 bases and J by 12 bases. The CDR3 consists of 14 residues. Germline CDR1 and CDR2: SQVTM and ANQGSEA. The CDR3 sequence is CSSGAGQGGFGQFF. Here the CDR3 DNA reads TGCAGCTCTGGGGCGGGACAGGGCGGTTTTGGGCAGTTCTTC.

The chain joins TRBV9 to TRBJ2-1; no reliable D call. V lost 2 bases and J 3 bases, leaving 6 bases between the germline ends. There are 13 residues in the CDR3. Per the germline V gene, CDR1 is SGDLS and CDR2 is YYNGEE. The CDR3 DNA sequence: TGTGCCAGCAGCGTGTCTTACTACAATGAGCAGTTCTTC. This gives the protein CASSVSYYNEQFF. Filled out from reference TRBV9 and TRBJ2-1, the complete variable domain reads DSGVTQTPKHLITATGQRVTLRCSPRSGDLSVYWYQQSLDQGLQFLIQYYNGEERAKGNILERFSAQQFPDLHSELNLSSLELGDSALYFCASSVSYYNEQFFGPGTRLTVL.

This sequence joins TRBV12-3 or TRBV12-4 and TRBJ2-2; a possible D gene is TRBD2 (6 bases). CDR3 size: 12 residues. Trimming stripped 4 bases from V and 8 bases from J, with 8 bases between. CDR3 loop: CASSSLAGELFF. Written as DNA, the CDR3 is TGTGCCAGCAGTTCTCTAGCGGGGGAGCTGTTTTTT.

The gene calls are TRBV20-1 and TRBJ1-6; 12 positions match TRBD1. The CDR3 length is 13 residues. Per germline, CDR1 DFQATT and CDR2 SNEGSKA (reference sequence). After removal of 5 bases from V and 14 bases from J, the junction contained 7 bases not matched to a gene. The CDR3 DNA sequence: TGCAGTGCTGCCGGGACAGGGGGCGCGTCCCTCCACTTT. It is translated as CSAAGTGGASLHF.

V usage is TRBV5-4 and J usage is TRBJ1-6; D is unclear. The CDR3 extends over 13 amino acids. The V gene's germline CDR1 is SGHNT and CDR2 YYREEE (reference sequence). With 4 bases removed from V and 10 bases from J, the gap between germline ends came to 12 bases. For the CDR3, the DNA is TGTGCCAGCAGCCCTTTAATAGACTCACCCCTCCACTTT. Translating it yields CASSPLIDSPLHF. The full variable domain, in which reference TRBV5-4 and TRBJ1-6 provide the parts outside the CDR3, is ETGVTQSPTHLIKTRGQQVTLRCSSQSGHNTVSWYQQALGQGPQFIFQYYREEENGRGNFPPRFSGLQFPNYSSELNVNALELDDSALYLCASSPLIDSPLHFGNGTRLTVT.

This clonotype was observed a handful of times. This sequence joins TRBV19 and TRBJ1-5, with a possible D match to TRBD1 (5 bases). The CDR3 is made up of 14 amino acids. V lost 3 bases to trimming and J lost 7 bases, with 13 bases between them. CDR1 and CDR2 from the germline V gene are LNHDA and SQIVND (reference sequence). CDR3 sequence: CASSIPGGSQPQHF. The CDR3 nucleotides read TGTGCCAGTAGTATCCCCGGGGGTAGCCAGCCCCAGCATTTT.

This clonotype was seen a handful of times. This sequence joins TRBV7-6 and TRBJ2-7; 10 bases are shared with TRBD1. V lost 4 bases, J lost 2 bases, and 5 bases stayed unmatched. Germline loops: CDR1 SGHVS, CDR2 FNYEAQ. The CDR3 covers 15 residues. The DNA for the CDR3 is TGTGCCAGCAGCTGGGAGGACAGGGGGGCCTACGAGCAGTACTTC. Protein product: CASSWEDRGAYEQYF.

In its sample, this clonotype was seen a few times. The gene calls are TRBV7-6 and TRBJ1-2; D gene unclear. Germline V gene sequence: CDR1 SGHVS, CDR2 FNYEAQ. The length of the CDR3 is 12 residues. V dropped 7 bases and J dropped 8 bases, with 14 bases sitting between them. CDR3 in DNA: TGTGCCAGCACCCAGAGTGGCAACGGCTACACCTTC. Protein: CASTQSGNGYTF.